The clone carrying this T cell receptor beta chain was seen a few times. Its cognate antigen is unknown. This record comes from a study of cytomegalovirus exposure and HLA in healthy donors. The CDR3 length is 15 residues. Losses at the gene ends were 2 bases for V and 5 bases for J; bases not matched to a gene: 8. Germline CDR1 SNHLY, CDR2 FYNNEI. PCR was performed using 60 Vbeta and 13 Jbeta primers. The table came from immunoSEQ multiplex PCR; TCRdb's copy has only in-frame clones and leaves some out. The sample consists of roughly 200,000 clones, 9.5% of them appearing once. Study-wide points: The authors judged a highly shared variant cluster likely a sequencing artifact. HLA alleles were associated with 17,000 or so TCR beta sequences in a later analysis at 0.05 false discovery rate.

The TCR comes from a woman aged 25-40 years in good health and CMV-seropositive. The sample taken for sequencing was PBMCs. The chain uses TRBV2 and TRBJ1-1; 7 bases map to TRBD1. CDR3 residues: CASSEMTDRETEAFF. The DNA of the CDR3 is TGTGCCAGCAGTGAAATGACCGACAGGGAAACTGAAGCTTTCTTT.